This record concerns one T cell receptor (beta chain) sequence. Its target is not known. MiXCR was run by TCRdb on the RACE reads, yielding one entry per CDR3 protein. The sample contains 84,000 or so distinct CDR3 sequences, roughly a tenth of which appear only once. Germline loops: CDR1 SGHRS, CDR2 YFSETQ. Trimming shortened V by 4 bases and J by 10 bases, and 14 bases separated the two germline ends. This CDR3 is built from 13 residues. The sample belongs to a study of human T cells and chemical hapten exposure. Documented time point: patch test 2, 6 weeks after DPC sensitization. This sample's treatment: therapeutic diphenylcyclopropenone sensitization with weekly scalp DPC. The study, taken as a whole, reports: Expanded TCRs grouped into significantly more large CDR3 similarity clusters than controls produced. More PT1 expanded TCRs went with higher patch test scores.

This chain joins TRBV5-1 and TRBJ2-2, with D perhaps given as TRBD1 or TRBD2 (6 bases each). The clonotype comes from a young woman with alopecia areata. Some clones in this sample may be carry-over from other donors' samples. Here the sequenced sample was whole blood, taken in connection with sensitization to the hapten diphenylcyclopropenone (DPC). CDR3 amino acids: CASSAEGGLELFF. CDR3 sequence (DNA): TGCGCCAGCAGCGCCGAGGGGGGCTTGGAGCTGTTTTTT.